This TCR beta chain was observed in a study of cytomegalovirus exposure and HLA in healthy donors. The PCR ran on 60 Vbeta and 13 Jbeta primers. Data came from immunoSEQ multiplex PCR; TCRdb stores just in-frame clones and leaves some out. This table has roughly 160,000 clones, around 82% appearing once. Trimming took off 7 bases at V and 7 bases at J, with 11 bases between the two ends. This CDR3 is built from 12 residues. CDR1 MNHNY and CDR2 SVGAGI come from the germline V gene (reference sequence). On this clone itself: What it binds is not known.

Healthy bone marrow donors made up the donors. Whereas donors were nominally healthy upon sampling, unrecorded immune exposures were probable. Findings and limits, study-wide: In an earlier analysis, productive rearrangement rates for most beta V segments clustered near 87% or 30%. Association with HLA alleles at 0.05 false discovery rate was found for around 17,000 TCR beta sequences in a later analysis.

The material sequenced was PBMCs. The rearrangement links TRBV6-6 to TRBJ2-1; weak D call: TRBD1 (6 bases). This clonotype was sampled from a man over 45 in good health and CMV-seropositive. CDR3 DNA sequence: TGTGCCAGCACTACAGGGCGTAATGAGCAGTTCTTC. Its translation: CASTTGRNEQFF.